This TCR beta chain was observed in a study of Ad26.COV2.S vaccination and SARS-CoV-2 variants. About the research overall: Ad26.COV2.S, an intramuscular injection, was given once or twice 56 days apart.

Generated by immunoSEQ multiplex PCR, the TCRdb table keeps only in-frame clones and is missing some. This sample carries 400,000 to 500,000 clones, roughly 90% of them seen once, and the ten largest clones take about 3.6%. Specified treatment: around 19 received Ad26.COV2.S at low or high dose, single or two shots; several received placebo; per-sample allocation not given. Collection of the samples took place on day 63 after the first injection of vaccine or placebo. V trimming: 1 base; J trimming: 4 bases; junction bases outside the gene matches: 12. Germline values: CDR1 SGHNT, CDR2 YYREEE (reference sequence). The CDR3 is made up of 17 amino acids.

The rearrangement links TRBV5-4 to TRBJ2-7; 9 nucleotides match TRBD1. The material sequenced was peripheral blood, taken in a trial of Ad26.COV2.S vaccine versus placebo. The receptor's source is a person between 18 and 65 years old who received the Ad26.COV2.S COVID-19 vaccine or a placebo. CDR3 sequence (DNA): TGTGCCAGCAGCTTGTGGGGGGTGGGACAGGGAGGATACGAGCAGTACTTC. Residues: CASSLWGVGQGGYEQYF.